The subject of this entry is one T cell receptor beta chain. The record originates from a study of neoadjuvant anti-PD-1 for oral cavity cancer. Study summary: Patients without progression got a fourth dose around day 43.

Cohort: HPV-negative, locally advanced oral cavity squamous cell carcinoma patients. The table came from immunoSEQ multiplex PCR; TCRdb's copy has only in-frame clones and leaves some out. The table shows just over 14,000 clones, with more than 65% occurring only once. This CDR3 spans 15 amino acids. Between the trimmed V and J ends, which lost 0 bases and 7 bases, there was a span of 12 bases. CDR1 is LGHNA, CDR2 YNFKEQ, per germline. The chain employs TRBV4-2 and TRBJ1-4; D might be TRBD1 (6 bases). The sample in question was PBMCs, obtained before nivolumab (anti-PD-1) treatment. The sequence was collected from a person between 35 and 79 years old with oral cavity squamous cell carcinoma. The CDR3, as DNA: TGTGCCAGCAGCCAAGAAGGGGGGGGCCTTGAAAAACTGTTTTTT. As protein: CASSQEGGGLEKLFF.